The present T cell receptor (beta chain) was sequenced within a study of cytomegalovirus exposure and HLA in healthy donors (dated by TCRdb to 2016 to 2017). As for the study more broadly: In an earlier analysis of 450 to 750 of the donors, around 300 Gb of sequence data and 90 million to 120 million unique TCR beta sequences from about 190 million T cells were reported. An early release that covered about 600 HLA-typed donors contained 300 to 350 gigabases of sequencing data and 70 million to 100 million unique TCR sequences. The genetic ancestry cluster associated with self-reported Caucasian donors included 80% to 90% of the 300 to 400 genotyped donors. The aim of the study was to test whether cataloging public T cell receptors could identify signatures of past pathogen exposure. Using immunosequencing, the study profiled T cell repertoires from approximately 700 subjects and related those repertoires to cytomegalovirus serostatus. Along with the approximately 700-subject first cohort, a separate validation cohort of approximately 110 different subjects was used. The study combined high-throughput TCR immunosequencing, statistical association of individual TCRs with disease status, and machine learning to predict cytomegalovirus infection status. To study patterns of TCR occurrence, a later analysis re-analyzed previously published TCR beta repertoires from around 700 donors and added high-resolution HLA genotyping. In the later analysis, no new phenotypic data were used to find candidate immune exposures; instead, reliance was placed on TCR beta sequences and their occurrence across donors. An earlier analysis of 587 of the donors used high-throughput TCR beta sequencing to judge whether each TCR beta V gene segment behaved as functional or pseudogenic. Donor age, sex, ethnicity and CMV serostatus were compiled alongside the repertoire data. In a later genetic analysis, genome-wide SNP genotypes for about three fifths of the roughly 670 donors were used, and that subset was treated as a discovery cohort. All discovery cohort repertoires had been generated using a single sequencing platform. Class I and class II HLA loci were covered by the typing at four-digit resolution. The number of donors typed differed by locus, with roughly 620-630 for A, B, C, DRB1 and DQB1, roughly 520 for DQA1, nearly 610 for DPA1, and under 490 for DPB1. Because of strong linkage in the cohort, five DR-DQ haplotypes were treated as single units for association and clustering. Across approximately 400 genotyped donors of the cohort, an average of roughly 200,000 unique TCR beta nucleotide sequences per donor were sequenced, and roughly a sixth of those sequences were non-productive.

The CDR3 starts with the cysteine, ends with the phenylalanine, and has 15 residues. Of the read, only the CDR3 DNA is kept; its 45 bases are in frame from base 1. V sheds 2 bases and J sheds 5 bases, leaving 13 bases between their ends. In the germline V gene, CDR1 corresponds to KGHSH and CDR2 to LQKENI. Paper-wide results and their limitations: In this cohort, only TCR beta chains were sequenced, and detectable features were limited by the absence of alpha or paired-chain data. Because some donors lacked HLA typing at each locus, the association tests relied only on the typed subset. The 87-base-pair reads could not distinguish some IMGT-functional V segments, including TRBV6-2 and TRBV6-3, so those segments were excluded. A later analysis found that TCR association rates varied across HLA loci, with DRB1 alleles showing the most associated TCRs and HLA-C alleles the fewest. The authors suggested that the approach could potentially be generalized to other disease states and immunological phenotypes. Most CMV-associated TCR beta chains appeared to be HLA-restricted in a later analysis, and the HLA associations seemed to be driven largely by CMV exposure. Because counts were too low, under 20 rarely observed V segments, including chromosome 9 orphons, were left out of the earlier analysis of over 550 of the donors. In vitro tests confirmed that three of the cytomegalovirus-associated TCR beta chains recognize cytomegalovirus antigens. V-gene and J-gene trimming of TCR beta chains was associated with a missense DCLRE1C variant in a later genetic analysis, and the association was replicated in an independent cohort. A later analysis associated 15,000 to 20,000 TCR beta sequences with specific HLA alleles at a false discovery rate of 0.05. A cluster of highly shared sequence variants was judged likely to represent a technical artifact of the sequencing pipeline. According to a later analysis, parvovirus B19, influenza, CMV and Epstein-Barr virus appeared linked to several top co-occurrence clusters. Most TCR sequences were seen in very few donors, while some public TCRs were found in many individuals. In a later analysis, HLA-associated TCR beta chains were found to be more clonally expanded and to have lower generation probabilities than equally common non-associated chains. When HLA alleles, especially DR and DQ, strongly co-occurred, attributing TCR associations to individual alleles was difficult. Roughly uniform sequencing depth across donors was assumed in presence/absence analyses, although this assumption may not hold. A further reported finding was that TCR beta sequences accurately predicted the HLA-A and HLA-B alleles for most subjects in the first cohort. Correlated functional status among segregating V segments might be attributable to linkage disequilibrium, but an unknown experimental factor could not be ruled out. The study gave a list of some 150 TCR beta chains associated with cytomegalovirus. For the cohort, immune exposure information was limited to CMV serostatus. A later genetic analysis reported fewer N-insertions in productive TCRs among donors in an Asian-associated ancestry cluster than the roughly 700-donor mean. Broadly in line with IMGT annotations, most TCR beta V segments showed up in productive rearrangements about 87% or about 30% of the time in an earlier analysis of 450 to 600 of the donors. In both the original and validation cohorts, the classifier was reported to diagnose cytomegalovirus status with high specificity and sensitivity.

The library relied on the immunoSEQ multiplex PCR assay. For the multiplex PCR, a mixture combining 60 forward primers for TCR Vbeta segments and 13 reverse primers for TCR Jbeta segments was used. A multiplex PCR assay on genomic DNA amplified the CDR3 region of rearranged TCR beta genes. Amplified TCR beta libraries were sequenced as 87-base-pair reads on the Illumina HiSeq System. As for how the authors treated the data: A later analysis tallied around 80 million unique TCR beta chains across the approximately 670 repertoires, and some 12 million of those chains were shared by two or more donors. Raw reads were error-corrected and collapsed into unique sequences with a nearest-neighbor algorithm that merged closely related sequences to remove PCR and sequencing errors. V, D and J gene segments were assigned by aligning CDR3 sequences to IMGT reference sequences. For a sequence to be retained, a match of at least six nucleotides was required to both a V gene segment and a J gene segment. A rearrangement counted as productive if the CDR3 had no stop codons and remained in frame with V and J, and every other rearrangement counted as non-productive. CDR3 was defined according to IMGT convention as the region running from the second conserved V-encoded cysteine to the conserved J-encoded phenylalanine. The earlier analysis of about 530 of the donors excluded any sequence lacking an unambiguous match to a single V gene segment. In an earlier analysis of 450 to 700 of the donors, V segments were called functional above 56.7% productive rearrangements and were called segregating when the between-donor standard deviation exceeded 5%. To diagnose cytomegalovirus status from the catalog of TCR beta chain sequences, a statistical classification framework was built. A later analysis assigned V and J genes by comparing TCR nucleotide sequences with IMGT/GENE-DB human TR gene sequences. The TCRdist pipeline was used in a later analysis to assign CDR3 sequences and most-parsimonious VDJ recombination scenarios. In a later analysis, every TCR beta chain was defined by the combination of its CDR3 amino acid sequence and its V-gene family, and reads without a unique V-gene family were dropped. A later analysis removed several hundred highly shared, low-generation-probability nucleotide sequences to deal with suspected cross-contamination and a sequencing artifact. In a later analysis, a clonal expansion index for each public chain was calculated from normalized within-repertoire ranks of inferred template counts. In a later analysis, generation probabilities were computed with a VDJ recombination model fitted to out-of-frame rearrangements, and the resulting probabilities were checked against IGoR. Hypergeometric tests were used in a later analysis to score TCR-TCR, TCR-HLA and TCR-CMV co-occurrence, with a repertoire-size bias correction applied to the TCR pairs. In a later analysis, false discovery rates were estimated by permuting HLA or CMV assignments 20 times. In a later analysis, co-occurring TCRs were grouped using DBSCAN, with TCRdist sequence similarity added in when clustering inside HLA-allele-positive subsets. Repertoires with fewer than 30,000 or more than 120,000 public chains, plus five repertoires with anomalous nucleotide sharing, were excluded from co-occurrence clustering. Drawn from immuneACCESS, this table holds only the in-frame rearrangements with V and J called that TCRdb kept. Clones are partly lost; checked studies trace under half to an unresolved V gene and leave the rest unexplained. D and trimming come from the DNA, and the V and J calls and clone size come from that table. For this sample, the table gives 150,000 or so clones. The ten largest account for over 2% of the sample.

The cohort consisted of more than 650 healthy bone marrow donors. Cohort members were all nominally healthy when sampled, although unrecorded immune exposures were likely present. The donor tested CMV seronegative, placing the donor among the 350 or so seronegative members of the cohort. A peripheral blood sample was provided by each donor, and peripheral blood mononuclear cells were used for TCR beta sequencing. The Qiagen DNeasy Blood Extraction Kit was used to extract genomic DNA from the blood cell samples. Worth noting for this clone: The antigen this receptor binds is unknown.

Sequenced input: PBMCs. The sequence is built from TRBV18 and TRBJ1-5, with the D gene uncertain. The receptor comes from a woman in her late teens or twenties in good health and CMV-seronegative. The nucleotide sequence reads TGTGCCAGCTCACCAAGGCGGCTGAATTATCAGCCCCAGCATTTT. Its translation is CASSPRRLNYQPQHF.